The 25 T cell receptor beta chains listed next were all sequenced from one sample in a study of blood T cells in healthy people across ages. A J-beta primer mix and a sample-barcoded 5' primer were used in a second PCR of roughly 6 to 12 cycles. TCRdb reprocessed the 5' RACE reads via MiXCR and lists one record per CDR3 protein. The sample includes about 640,000 distinct CDR3 sequences, less than 35% of them seen just once. Sample: blood. Receptors were obtained from an elderly woman in good health.

The chain couples TRBV7-2 to TRBJ1-5; D remains unclear. V lost 2 bases, J lost 7 bases, and 9 bases lay in between. Germline CDR1 and CDR2: SGHTA and FQGNSA. CDR3 length equals 13 residues. CDR3 sequence: CASSLRVEQPQHF. In DNA, the CDR3 is TGTGCCAGCAGCTTAAGGGTGGAGCAGCCCCAGCATTTT.

The genes are TRBV6-5 and TRBJ1-2; 7 bases align to TRBD1. V was pared by 6 bases and J by 4 bases, with 8 bases of the junction left unmatched. The CDR3 has 14 residues. Germline CDR1 MNHEY, CDR2 SVGAGI. The CDR3 sequence is CASRYRGGSYGYTF. DNA for the CDR3: TGTGCCAGCAGATACAGGGGCGGTAGCTATGGCTACACCTTC.

The table lists this clonotype with many counts. This rearrangement joins TRBV5-4 to TRBJ2-5; 10 bases line up with TRBD2. V lost 2 bases to trimming and J lost 4 bases; unmatched junction nucleotides: 8. The CDR3 runs to 16 residues. CDR1 is SGHNT, CDR2 YYREEE, per germline (reference sequence). The CDR3 protein is CASSLKSGGARETQYF. The CDR3 DNA reads as TGTGCCAGCAGCTTAAAAAGCGGGGGGGCAAGAGAGACCCAGTACTTC. The variable domain in full, with the rest retrieved from reference TRBV5-4 and TRBJ2-5, is ETGVTQSPTHLIKTRGQQVTLRCSSQSGHNTVSWYQQALGQGPQFIFQYYREEENGRGNFPPRFSGLQFPNYSSELNVNALELDDSALYLCASSLKSGGARETQYFGPGTRLLVL.

The rearrangement uses TRBV7-2 and TRBJ2-7; the D gene could be TRBD1 or TRBD2 (5 bases each). Germline assignment: CDR1 SGHTA and CDR2 FQGNSA. V lost 3 bases to trimming and J lost 2 bases, with 11 bases between them. The CDR3 consists of 14 residues. The CDR3 loop is CASSLGTPAYEQYF. The CDR3 DNA follows: TGTGCCAGCAGCTTGGGGACCCCAGCCTACGAGCAGTACTTC.

This clonotype was detected many times. The chain combines TRBV10-3 with TRBJ1-2; TRBD1 agrees at 9 bases. Germline CDR1 ENHRY, CDR2 SYGVKD. The CDR3 spans 15 residues. V was clipped by 5 bases and J by 0 bases; unmatched bases: 4. CDR3 DNA: TGTGCCATCAGTACCGGGACAGGGACTAACTATGGCTACACCTTC. Translation gives CAISTGTGTNYGYTF.

V and J are TRBV15 and TRBJ1-1; D might be TRBD1 (5 bases). CDR3 length: 14 residues. Germline V CDR1 and CDR2: LNHNV, YYDKDF (reference sequence). Trimming stripped 5 bases from V and 6 bases from J, with 16 bases between. The CDR3 DNA sequence: TGTGCCACCAGCGGGGCGAGGCAGACGCCTGAAGCTTTCTTT. Encoded protein: CATSGARQTPEAFF.

On this clonotype: A much larger clone differs by one base, so this may be a read error. This chain joins TRBV3-1 and TRBJ2-1, with 9 bases identical to TRBD1. The CDR3 is 15 amino acids. V was pared by 1 base and J by 13 bases, with 11 bases of the junction left unmatched. The germline CDR1 and CDR2 sequences are LGHDT and YNNKEL (reference sequence). The DNA for the CDR3 is TGTGCCAGCAGCCAAGCGGGGACAGGGAGGGAGACCCAGTTCTTC. This encodes CASSQAGTGRETQFF.

This clonotype was seen repeatedly, ten times or more. The chain uses TRBV4-2 and TRBJ2-1, with 10 bases that match TRBD2. Trimming at V came to 0 bases and at J to 5 bases, leaving 10 bases not matched to a gene. CDR1 is LGHNA and CDR2 is YNFKEQ in the germline V gene. This CDR3 is 18 amino acids long. CDR3 DNA sequence: TGTGCCAGCAGCCAAGATTCTAGCGGGGGCCTCCCGCACAATGAGCAGTTCTTC. It is translated as CASSQDSSGGLPHNEQFF.

In this sample, this clonotype turned up once. The CDR3 loop is CASSLRAGLSADMQYF. The CDR3 nucleotides are TGTGCCAGCAGTTTAAGGGCAGGCCTCAGCGCAGATATGCAATATTTT. The J gene is TRBJ2-3, the V gene TRBV12-3 or TRBV12-4, with D hard to call. V was cut by 2 bases and J by 15 bases, with 27 bases left in between. The CDR3 length is 16 residues.

This clonotype was found many times. The rearrangement joins TRBV20-1 to TRBJ1-2; no clear D. This CDR3 is 12 amino acids long. The ends were cut back, 3 bases at V and 4 bases at J, with 9 bases in the middle. Looked up from germline, CDR1 is DFQATT and CDR2 is SNEGSKA (reference sequence). Here the CDR3 reads CSASGVSYGYTF. The CDR3 DNA reads TGCAGTGCTAGTGGGGTGTCCTATGGCTACACCTTC.

As for this clonotype: A read error may account for a junction end that differs from germline. The chain links TRBV29-1 to TRBJ2-6; tentative D call: TRBD1 (6 bases). Germline values: CDR1 SQVTM, CDR2 ANQGSEA. CDR3 length equals 15 residues. CDR3 in amino acids: CSVVEQGFGANVRTF. Written as DNA, the CDR3 is TGCAGCGTTGTAGAACAGGGATTCGGGGCCAACGTCCGGACTTTC.

This clonotype showed up many times. The chain is built from TRBV3-1 and TRBJ2-7; D is unclear. The V end was cut by 0 bases, the J end by 2 bases, with 8 bases between. This CDR3 is built from 14 residues. Germline CDR1 is LGHDT and CDR2 is YNNKEL (reference sequence). CDR3 protein: CASSQDKVPYEQYF. CDR3 nucleotides: TGTGCCAGCAGCCAAGATAAGGTCCCCTACGAGCAGTACTTC.

This clonotype was seen only a few times. The V gene is TRBV6-5, the J gene TRBJ1-1; a possible D gene is TRBD1 (5 bases). Looked up from germline, CDR1 is MNHEY and CDR2 is SVGAGI. V was trimmed by 4 bases and J by 5 bases, leaving 11 bases between them. This CDR3 spans 13 amino acids. In DNA form, the CDR3 reads TGTGCCAGCAGTTCTTCAGGGAGAACTGAAGCTTTCTTT. Translating it yields CASSSSGRTEAFF.

This clonotype was counted ten times or more. Just one base apart from a much larger clone, this may be a read error. The chain recombines TRBV29-1 with TRBJ2-1; no clear D gene. The CDR3 covers 14 residues. CDR1 is SQVTM and CDR2 is ANQGSEA in the germline V gene. With 2 bases removed from V and 12 bases from J, the gap between germline ends came to 20 bases. The CDR3 region has the DNA TGCAGCGTTGAAAACCCCAACGCGTGGGTGGGGCAGTTCTTC. The encoded protein is CSVENPNAWVGQFF.

The table lists this clonotype with many counts. The chain couples TRBV7-9 to TRBJ2-1, with 7 bases lining up with TRBD2. V lost 4 bases and J lost 7; bases outside the gene matches: 4. Germline CDR1 SEHNR, CDR2 FQNEAQ (reference sequence). The CDR3 sequence is 13 residues long. The CDR3 is CASSSEGGNEQFF. CDR3 coding DNA: TGTGCCAGCAGCTCGGAGGGAGGGAATGAGCAGTTCTTC.

The CDR3 DNA follows: TGTGCCAGCAGCCACTCGGGACAGGCCTCTGGGGCCAACGTCCTGACTTTC. Encoded protein: CASSHSGQASGANVLTF. The rearrangement uses TRBV5-5 and TRBJ2-6; TRBD1 agrees at 8 bases. The CDR3 covers 17 residues. V was pared by 4 bases and J by 0 bases, with 6 bases of the junction left unmatched. The germline gives CDR1 SGHKS, CDR2 YYEKEE (reference sequence).

This clonotype was picked up a small number of times. One end of the junction varies from germline; a read error may be responsible. This sequence joins TRBV5-5 and TRBJ2-3; perhaps TRBD2 as D (6 bases). The CDR3 length is 17 residues. The germline CDR1 and CDR2 sequences are SGHKS and YYEKEE (reference sequence). This CDR3 is CASSPGFGRGLTDMQYF. In DNA form, the CDR3 reads TGTGCCAGCAGCCCGGGCTTCGGGCGGGGACTCACAGATATGCAGTATTTT.

As regards this clonotype: One base away lies a much larger clone, so this may be a sequencing read error. The chain employs TRBV20-1 and TRBJ2-6, with TRBD2 as a possible D gene (5 bases). In germline, CDR1 is DFQATT, CDR2 SNEGSKA (reference sequence). Trimming took off 5 bases at V and 0 bases at J, with 11 bases between the two ends. This CDR3 is 15 amino acids long. CDR3: CSASMGDSGANVLTF. The CDR3 DNA reads as TGCAGTGCTTCGATGGGAGACTCTGGGGCCAACGTCCTGACTTTC.

This clonotype was counted at least ten times. The chain employs TRBV27 and TRBJ2-3; the match to TRBD1 covers 8 bases. The germline gives CDR1 MNHEY, CDR2 SMNVEV (reference sequence). The CDR3 is made up of 15 amino acids. V was clipped by 3 bases and J by 2 bases; unmatched bases: 4. Here the CDR3 DNA reads TGTGCCAGCAGTTTGACAGGGGTAGTCACAGATACGCAGTATTTT. It is translated as CASSLTGVVTDTQYF.

This clonotype was detected only a few times. An end of the junction does not agree with germline; a read error may underlie this. The chain uses TRBV7-9 and TRBJ2-7, with TRBD1 identical over 7 bases. CDR1 is SEHNR and CDR2 is FQNEAQ in the germline V gene (reference sequence). The CDR3 runs 14 residues. This CDR3 reads CTSSLDRVPYEQYF. CDR3 nucleotide sequence: TGTACCAGCAGCTTAGACAGGGTTCCCTACGAGCAGTACTTC.

The chain has TRBV4-2 and TRBJ1-5; the D gene is possibly TRBD1 (6 bases). CDR1 is LGHNA and CDR2 is YNFKEQ in the germline V gene. CDR3 length: 15 residues. The V end was cut by 0 bases, the J end by 5 bases, with 11 bases between. In nucleotides, the CDR3 is TGTGCCAGCAGCCAAGATGGCAGGGGCGATCAGCCCCAGCATTTT. This gives the protein CASSQDGRGDQPQHF.

There are many counts of this clonotype. The chain uses TRBV20-1 and TRBJ2-5, with 7 bases that match TRBD2. This CDR3 is 14 amino acids long. Germline loops: CDR1 DFQATT, CDR2 SNEGSKA (reference sequence). V lost 6 bases, J lost 2 bases, and 9 bases stayed unmatched. The DNA of the CDR3 is TGCAGTGCAACCCCCGGACTAGATCAAGAGACCCAGTACTTC. Its translation is CSATPGLDQETQYF.

This clonotype came up once. This chain links TRBV10-3 with TRBJ1-1; 12 bases match TRBD1. The CDR3 covers 15 residues. Germline-derived CDR1 and CDR2 are ENHRY and SYGVKD. Unmatched junction bases numbered 7, after V lost 7 bases and J lost 4 bases. The CDR3: CAIKSGQGAGTEAFF. CDR3 DNA: TGTGCCATCAAGTCGGGACAGGGGGCCGGCACTGAAGCTTTCTTT.

The chain is built from TRBV10-3 and TRBJ2-7; 8 nucleotides match TRBD2. With 6 bases clipped from V and 1 base from J, the junction kept 5 bases outside the gene matches. Germline CDR1 and CDR2: ENHRY and SYGVKD. The CDR3 runs 14 residues. CDR3 bases: TGTGCCATCAGATCTACTAGCGGATCCTACGAGCAGTACTTC. Translation: CAIRSTSGSYEQYF.

This clonotype came up many times. The V and J genes are TRBV7-8 and TRBJ2-7, with D perhaps assigned TRBD1 or TRBD2 (6 bases each). With 2 bases removed from V and 2 bases from J, the gap between germline ends came to 13 bases. The CDR3 covers 15 residues. The germline V gene has CDR1 SGHVS and CDR2 FQNEAQ. The CDR3 region has the DNA TGTGCCAGCAGCTTAAGTCCGGGGGCAGCCTACGAGCAGTACTTC. Translation gives CASSLSPGAAYEQYF.